This T cell receptor (beta chain) is from a study of shared clonotypes between healthy human individuals. Regarding this clone: Antigen specificity is unknown.

Libraries were prepared by immunoSEQ multiplex PCR; TCRdb keeps only in-frame clonotypes and omits some of them. In the table there are millions of clones, 90% to 95% of which are singletons. Trimming at V came to 3 bases and at J to 2 bases, leaving 11 bases not matched to a gene. The CDR3 sequence is 17 residues long. Germline CDR1 is SGHDT and CDR2 is YYEEEE. Whole-study findings and limits: Incomplete sequencing of sorted subsets was indicated by rarefaction despite large depth. The researchers took only blood, and tissue repertoires probably look different.

Naive CD8 cells were CD45RO-negative, positively selected for CCR7, excluding terminally differentiated effector memory CD45RA+ cells. V gene TRBV5-6 combines with J gene TRBJ2-7; 10 positions match TRBD2. Sample: naive CD8+ T cells from PBMCs. The sequence was obtained from a man younger than 35 in good health. Some clones in this sample may be carry-over from other donors' samples. The CDR3 DNA follows: TGTGCCAGCAGCTCGGCCGGGACTAGCGCGATCCCCTACGAGCAGTACTTC. Amino acid sequence: CASSSAGTSAIPYEQYF. The entire variable domain, with the rest obtained from reference TRBV5-6 and TRBJ2-7, is as follows: DAGVTQSPTHLIKTRGQQVTLRCSPKSGHDTVSWYQQALGQGPQFIFQYYEEEERQRGNFPDRFSGHQFPNYSSELNVNALLLGDSALYLCASSSAGTSAIPYEQYFGPGTRLTVT.